This T cell receptor (beta chain) comes out of a study of identifying expanded T cells in peripheral blood (dated by TCRdb to about 2019). Regarding the study in general: Four technical replicates, made by sequencing separate aliquots from the same pool of genomic DNA, were compared pairwise.

The full study reports these points: Across all healthy-donor time intervals, the beta-binomial model significantly cut both the number of clones called differentially abundant and the false-positive rate. About 1.3 differentially abundant clones were flagged by the binomial model between technical replicates, whereas about 15 and 18 were flagged over about two weeks and four weeks, respectively. For all healthy donors, the variance in clone template counts between approximately two-week samples rose significantly as total template count increased. The authors expected biological variance in healthy repertoires might increase further over much longer intervals such as months to years.

CDR1 is given as SGHTA and CDR2 as FQGNSA, both from the germline V gene. Germline trimming: 5 bases from V, 8 bases from J; junction bases outside gene matches: 6. The CDR3 runs 13 amino acids, cysteine and phenylalanine included. Only the CDR3 part of the read is kept: 39 bases, read in frame from the first base. TCRbeta CDR3 regions were profiled by bias-controlled multiplex PCR amplification of genomic DNA with the immunoSEQ Assay. The authors' analysis ran thus. The absolute abundance of each unique TCRbeta CDR3 region was quantified after sequences were collapsed and filtered. Differential abundance was tested with two models: a binomial (Fisher-equivalent) model and a beta-binomial model that adds time-dependent variance fitted from healthy donors. Clones with fewer than 5 combined templates were removed, and a clone was called differentially abundant if the clone's Benjamini-Hochberg FDR was below 0.01. Using the form v = (b*log(k)+a)^2, the beta-binomial variance was modeled as a function of the total template count across the two samples. TCRdb obtained this table from immuneACCESS and retained in-frame rearrangements with V and J assigned. These tables miss some clones; where compared with another copy, unresolved V genes account for less than half of the shortfall, and the remainder is unexplained. V and J calls and clone size are copied from that table; D and trimming were computed from the DNA. Recorded for this sample are approximately 58,000 clones; roughly nine tenths of them occurred a single time. In total, the top ten clones hold 3.6% of the sample.

No immune events such as infections were documented for the healthy donors during the collection period. Healthy-donor blood repertoires served as a training cohort to calibrate time-dependent variance in a beta-binomial model of T-cell clone differential abundance. The training cohort included around ten healthy donors, of whom 3 were female and 7 were male. The donors were between roughly 25 and 64 years old, with an average age of about 45 years. Whole blood, obtained from a commercial supplier, was collected from each healthy donor at three time points spaced approximately 15 days apart. For immunosequencing, genomic DNA was extracted from unsorted whole blood. Of note for this clone: Which antigen it targets is not known. No clone much larger than this one lies a single base away; base qualities are absent.

This clonotype was sampled from a person aged 18 to 70 in good health. The chain joins TRBV7-2 to TRBJ1-2; the junction holds 9 bases that match TRBD1. The specimen was blood. The CDR3 region: CASSPWTGEGYTF. The nucleotides are TGTGCCAGCAGCCCCTGGACAGGGGAGGGCTACACCTTC. The CDR3 plus the reference TRBV7-2 and TRBJ1-2 genes for the other parts give the full variable domain: GAGVSQSPSNKVTEKGKDVELRCDPISGHTALYWYRQSLGQGLEFLIYFQGNSAPDKSGLPSDRFSAERTGGSVSTLTIQRTQQEDSAVYLCASSPWTGEGYTFGSGTRLTVV.